This T cell receptor (beta chain) was profiled in a study of regulatory T cells in long-lasting Graves disease. CDR3 length: 14 residues. Germline CDR1 LGHDT, CDR2 YNNKEL (reference sequence). With 1 base removed from V and 11 bases from J, the gap between germline ends came to 15 bases. Construction of the TCR beta libraries employed iRepertoire HTBI primers in conjunction with Arm-PCR of CDR3 regions. One entry per CDR3 protein results from TCRdb running MiXCR on the multiplex PCR reads. The sample holds more than 300,000 distinct CDR3 sequences, roughly a fifth seen once. Only a few counts were recorded for this clonotype. Described time point: persistent/refractory GD, antithyroid drugs over 5 years with positive TRAb. The TCR library used RNA extracted from PBMCs.

This sequence was found in a female donor with Graves disease. This chain uses TRBV3-1 with TRBJ2-1; possible D gene TRBD2, 5 bases. The starting material was peripheral blood mononuclear cells (PBMCs), obtained when the disease was refractory, from a patient treated with antithyroid drugs. The CDR3 DNA is TGTGCCAGCAGCCAAGTCCTCGGGGTCCCCAAGCAGTTCTTC. As protein: CASSQVLGVPKQFF.